This TCR beta chain came from a study of response to subunit inactivated influenza vaccine. Study observations and caveats: There was a suggestion from the authors that each seasonal influenza vaccination recruits few new T cells.

TCRdb re-called the RT-PCR reads with MiXCR, one entry per CDR3 protein. Altogether about 650,000 distinct CDR3 sequences are present, approximately 14% being singletons, with the ten largest covering roughly 12%. Looked up from germline, CDR1 is MGHRA and CDR2 is YSYEKL. The CDR3 is made up of 15 amino acids. Trimming took 1 base from V and 3 from J, leaving 12 bases between them. As regards this clonotype: Its antigen is not identified.

The sequenced sample was PBMCs from blood, obtained about 13 days after vaccination. V gene TRBV4-1 combines with J gene TRBJ1-1; D is perhaps TRBD1 (6 bases). This sequence originates from a man aged 50-59 years who received an inactivated influenza vaccine. Here the CDR3 DNA reads TGCGCCAGCAGCCAAGGTGGGGGCATGGACACTGAAGCTTTCTTT. Its protein product is CASSQGGGMDTEAFF.